A single sample gave rise to the 3 T cell receptor beta chains below, sequenced in a study of blood T cell repertoires in COVID-19. Generated by immunoSEQ multiplex PCR, the TCRdb table keeps only in-frame clones and is missing some. Here the sample spans approximately 290,000 clones, roughly 87% being singletons. Sequenced material: peripheral blood. The receptors here all came from a man between 18 and 29 years old with active or convalescent COVID-19.

This rearrangement joins TRBV19 to TRBJ1-2, with 11 bases identical to TRBD1. V was clipped by 6 bases and J by 7 bases; unmatched bases: 10. CDR3 length: 15 amino acids. Germline values: CDR1 LNHDA, CDR2 SQIVND (reference sequence). The chain's CDR3 is CASSPPGQGVSGYTF. The CDR3 nucleotides are TGTGCCAGTAGCCCTCCGGGACAGGGGGTTTCTGGCTACACCTTC.

The rearrangement uses TRBV4-1 and TRBJ2-3, with TRBD1 as a possible D gene (6 bases). CDR1 and CDR2 (germline): MGHRA, YSYEKL. The CDR3 runs 14 residues. Trimming took off 4 bases at V and 0 bases at J, with 8 bases between the two ends. CDR3 coding DNA: TGCGCCAGCAGCCGGACAGAAAGCACAGATACGCAGTATTTT. Translated, it gives CASSRTESTDTQYF.

The chain recombines TRBV28 with TRBJ1-2; D remains unclear. The ends were cut back, 5 bases at V and 8 bases at J, with 9 bases in the middle. Germline V CDR1 and CDR2: MDHEN, SYDVKM. The CDR3 consists of 11 residues. For the CDR3, the DNA is TGTGCCAGCAGTAATCAAGCGGGCTACACCTTC. It specifies CASSNQAGYTF.